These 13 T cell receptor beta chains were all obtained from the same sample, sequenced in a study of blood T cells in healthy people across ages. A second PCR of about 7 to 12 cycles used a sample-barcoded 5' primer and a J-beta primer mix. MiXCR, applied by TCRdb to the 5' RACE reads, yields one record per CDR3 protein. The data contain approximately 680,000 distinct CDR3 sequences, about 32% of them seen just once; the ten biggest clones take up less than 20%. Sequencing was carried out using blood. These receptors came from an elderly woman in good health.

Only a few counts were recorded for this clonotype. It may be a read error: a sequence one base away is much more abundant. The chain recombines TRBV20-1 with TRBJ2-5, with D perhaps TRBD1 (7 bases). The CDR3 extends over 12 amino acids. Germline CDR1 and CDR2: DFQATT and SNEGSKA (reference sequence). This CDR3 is CRVRGVRETQYF. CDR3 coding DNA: TGCAGGGTCAGGGGGGTAAGGGAGACCCAGTACTTC.

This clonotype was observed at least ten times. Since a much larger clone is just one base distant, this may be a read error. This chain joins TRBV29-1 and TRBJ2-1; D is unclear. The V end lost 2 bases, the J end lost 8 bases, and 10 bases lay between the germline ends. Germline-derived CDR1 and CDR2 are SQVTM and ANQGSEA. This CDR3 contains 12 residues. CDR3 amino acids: CSVEKGRDEQFF. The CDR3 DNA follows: TGCAGCGTTGAAAAAGGGCGAGATGAGCAGTTCTTC.

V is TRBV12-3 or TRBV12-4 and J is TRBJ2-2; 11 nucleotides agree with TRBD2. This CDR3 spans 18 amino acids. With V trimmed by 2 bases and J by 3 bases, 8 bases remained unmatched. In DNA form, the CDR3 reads TGTGCCAGCAGTTTAAAGGCTAGCGGGGGGTGGTACACCGGGGAGCTGTTTTTT. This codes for CASSLKASGGWYTGELFF.

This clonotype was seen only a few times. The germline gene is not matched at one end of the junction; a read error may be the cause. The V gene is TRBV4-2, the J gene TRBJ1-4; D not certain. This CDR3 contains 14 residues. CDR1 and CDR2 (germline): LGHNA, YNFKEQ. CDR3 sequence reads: CAGSQQPDDEKLFF. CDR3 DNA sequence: TGTGCCGGCAGTCAGCAGCCGGACGATGAAAAACTGTTTTTT.

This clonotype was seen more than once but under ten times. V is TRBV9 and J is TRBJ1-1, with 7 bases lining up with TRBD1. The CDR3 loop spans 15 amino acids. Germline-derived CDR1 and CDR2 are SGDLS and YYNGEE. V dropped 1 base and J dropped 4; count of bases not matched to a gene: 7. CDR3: CASSVPPRGATEAFF. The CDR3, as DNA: TGTGCCAGCAGCGTACCCCCCAGGGGGGCCACTGAAGCTTTCTTT.

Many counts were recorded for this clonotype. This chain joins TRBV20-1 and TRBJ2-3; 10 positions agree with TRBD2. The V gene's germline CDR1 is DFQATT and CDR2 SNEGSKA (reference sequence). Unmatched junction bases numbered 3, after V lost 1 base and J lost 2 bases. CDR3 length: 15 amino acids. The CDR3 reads CSARVAGGDTDTQYF. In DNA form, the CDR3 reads TGCAGTGCTAGAGTAGCGGGGGGCGACACAGATACGCAGTATTTT.

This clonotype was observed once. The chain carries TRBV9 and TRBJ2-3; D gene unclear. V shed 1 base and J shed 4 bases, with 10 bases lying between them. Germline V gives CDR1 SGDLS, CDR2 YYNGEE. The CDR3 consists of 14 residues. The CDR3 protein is CASSVSAVPDTQYF. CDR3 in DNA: TGTGCCAGCAGCGTATCGGCCGTCCCAGATACGCAGTATTTT. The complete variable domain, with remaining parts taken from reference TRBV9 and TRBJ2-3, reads DSGVTQTPKHLITATGQRVTLRCSPRSGDLSVYWYQQSLDQGLQFLIQYYNGEERAKGNILERFSAQQFPDLHSELNLSSLELGDSALYFCASSVSAVPDTQYFGPGTRLTVL.

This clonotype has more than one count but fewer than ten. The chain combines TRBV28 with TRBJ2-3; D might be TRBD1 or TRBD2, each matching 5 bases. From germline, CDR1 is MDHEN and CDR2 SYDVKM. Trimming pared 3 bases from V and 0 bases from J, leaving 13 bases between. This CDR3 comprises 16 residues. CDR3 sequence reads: CASSLPGRISTDTQYF. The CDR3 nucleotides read TGTGCCAGCAGTTTGCCGGGGCGGATTAGCACAGATACGCAGTATTTT. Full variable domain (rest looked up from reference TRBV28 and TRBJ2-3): DVKVTQSSRYLVKRTGEKVFLECVQDMDHENMFWYRQDPGLGLRLIYFSYDVKMKEKGDIPEGYSVSREKKERFSLILESASTNQTSMYLCASSLPGRISTDTQYFGPGTRLTVL.

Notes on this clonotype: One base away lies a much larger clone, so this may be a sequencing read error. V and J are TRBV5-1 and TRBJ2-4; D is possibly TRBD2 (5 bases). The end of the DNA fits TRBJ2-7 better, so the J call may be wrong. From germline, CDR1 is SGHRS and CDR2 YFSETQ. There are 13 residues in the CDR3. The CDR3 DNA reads TGCGCCAGCAGCCCCACGGGGTTCTACGAGCAGTACTTC. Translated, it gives CASSPTGFYEQYF.

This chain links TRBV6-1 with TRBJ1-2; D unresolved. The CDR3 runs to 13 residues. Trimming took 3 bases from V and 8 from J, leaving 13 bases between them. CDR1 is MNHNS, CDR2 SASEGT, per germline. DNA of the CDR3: TGTGCCAGCAGTGACGCGAGGAATGGAGGCTACACCTTC. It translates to CASSDARNGGYTF.

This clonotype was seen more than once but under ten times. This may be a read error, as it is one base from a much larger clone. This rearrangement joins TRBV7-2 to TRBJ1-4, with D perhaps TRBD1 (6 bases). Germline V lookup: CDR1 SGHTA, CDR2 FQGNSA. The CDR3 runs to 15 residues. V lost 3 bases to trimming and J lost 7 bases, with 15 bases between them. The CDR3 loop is CASSLEGVLCEKLFF. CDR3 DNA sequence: TGTGCCAGCAGCTTGGAGGGGGTATTGTGTGAAAAACTGTTTTTT. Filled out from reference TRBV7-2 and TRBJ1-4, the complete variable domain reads GAGVSQSPSNKVTEKGKDVELRCDPISGHTALYWYRQSLGQGLEFLIYFQGNSAPDKSGLPSDRFSAERTGGSVSTLTIQRTQQEDSAVYLCASSLEGVLCEKLFFGSGTQLSVL.

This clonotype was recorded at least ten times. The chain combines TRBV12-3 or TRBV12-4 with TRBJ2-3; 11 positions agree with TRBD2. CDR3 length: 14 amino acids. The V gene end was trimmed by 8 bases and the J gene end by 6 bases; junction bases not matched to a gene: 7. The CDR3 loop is CASGLTSGADTQYF. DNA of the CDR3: TGTGCCAGCGGACTGACTAGCGGGGCGGATACGCAGTATTTT.

This CDR3 is CSASLPSGAGNEQFF. CDR3 sequence (DNA): TGCAGTGCTAGCCTCCCGAGCGGGGCCGGGAATGAGCAGTTCTTC. This chain links TRBV20-1 with TRBJ2-1; 7 bases fit TRBD2. This CDR3 spans 15 amino acids. Germline V gene sequence: CDR1 DFQATT, CDR2 SNEGSKA (reference sequence). V shed 3 bases and J 7 bases; nucleotides not matched to a gene: 12.